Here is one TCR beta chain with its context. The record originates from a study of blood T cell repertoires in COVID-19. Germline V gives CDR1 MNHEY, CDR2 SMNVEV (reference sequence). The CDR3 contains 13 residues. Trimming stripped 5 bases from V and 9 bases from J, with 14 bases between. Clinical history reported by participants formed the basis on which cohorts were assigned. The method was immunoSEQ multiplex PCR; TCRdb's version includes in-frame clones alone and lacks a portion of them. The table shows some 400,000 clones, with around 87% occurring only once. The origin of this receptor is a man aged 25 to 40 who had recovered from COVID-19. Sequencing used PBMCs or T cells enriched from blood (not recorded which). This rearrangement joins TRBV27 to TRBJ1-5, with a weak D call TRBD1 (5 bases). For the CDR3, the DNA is TGTGCCAGCAGTCGGTCGGGGGTGTTGCCCCAGCATTTT. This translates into CASSRSGVLPQHF.